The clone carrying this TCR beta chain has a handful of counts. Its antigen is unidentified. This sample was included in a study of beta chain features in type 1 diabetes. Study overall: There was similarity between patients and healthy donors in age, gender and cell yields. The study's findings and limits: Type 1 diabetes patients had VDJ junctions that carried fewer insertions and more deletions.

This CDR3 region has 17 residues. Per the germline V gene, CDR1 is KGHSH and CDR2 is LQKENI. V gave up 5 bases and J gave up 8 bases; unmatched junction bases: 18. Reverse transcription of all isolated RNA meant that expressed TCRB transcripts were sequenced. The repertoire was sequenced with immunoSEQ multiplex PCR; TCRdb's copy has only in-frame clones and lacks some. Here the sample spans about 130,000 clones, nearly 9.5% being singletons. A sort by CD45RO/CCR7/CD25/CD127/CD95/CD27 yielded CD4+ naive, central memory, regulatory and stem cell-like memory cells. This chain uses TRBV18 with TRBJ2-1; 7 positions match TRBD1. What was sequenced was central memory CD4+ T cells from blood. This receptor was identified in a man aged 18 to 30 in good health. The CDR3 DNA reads TGTGCCAGCTCAGCCCGGCCCGGGACAGAAGGGGGATATGAGCAGTTCTTC. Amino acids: CASSARPGTEGGYEQFF.